These T cell receptor beta chains were read from a single sample in a study of T-cell reconstitution after alpha-beta-depleted transplantation in children. MiXCR was run by TCRdb on the PCR reads, yielding one entry per CDR3 protein. Of approximately 240,000 distinct CDR3 sequences in the sample, approximately 10% are singletons; the top ten hold 28%. Material: PBMCs, obtained before TCRalphabeta/CD19-depleted stem cell transplant. Source of these receptors: a child younger than two with acute myeloid leukemia, due to receive a stem cell transplant. Both conserved end residues are trimmed from each CDR3. Each record gives: V gene, J gene, CDR3 length, CDR3 protein.

V: TRBV6-5
J: TRBJ2-7
length: 11
CDR3: ASSSPGAGQQY

V: TRBV2
J: TRBJ2-1
length: 14
CDR3: VATGRTSGNHNEQF

V: TRBV20-1
J: TRBJ2-1
length: 14
CDR3: SARDLGTSGRNEQF

V: TRBV5-1
J: TRBJ1-2
length: 6
CDR3: AVDGYT

V: TRBV20-1
J: TRBJ2-7
length: 12
CDR3: SARVLAGSYEQY

V: TRBV11-2
J: TRBJ1-5
length: 12
CDR3: ASSLMASNQPQH

V: TRBV20-1
J: TRBJ1-6
length: 13
CDR3: SARQGPPPNSPLH

V: TRBV18
J: TRBJ2-1
length: 10
CDR3: ASSPTGPEQF

V: TRBV5-4
J: TRBJ2-1
length: 11
CDR3: ATAGGPNNEQF

V: TRBV6-5
J: TRBJ1-2
length: 14
CDR3: ASSYRPGQGTYGYT

V: TRBV11-2
J: TRBJ1-6
length: 12
CDR3: ASSYGQGNSPLH

V: TRBV5-1
J: TRBJ2-2
length: 17
CDR3: ASSVRSRGNTLHTGELF

V: TRBV11-2
J: TRBJ2-2
length: 14
CDR3: ASSPISGFWAGELF

V: TRBV20-1
J: TRBJ2-3
length: 11
CDR3: SARLAGTDTQY

V: TRBV18
J: TRBJ2-2
length: 12
CDR3: ASRQGENTGELF

V: TRBV25-1
J: TRBJ1-5
length: 11
CDR3: ASSDGLNQPQH

V: TRBV5-1
J: TRBJ2-2
length: 13
CDR3: ASSLGLAGTGELF

V: TRBV24-1
J: TRBJ1-5
length: 13
CDR3: ATSDRQGGNQPQH

V: TRBV7-3
J: TRBJ2-1
length: 15
CDR3: ASSLFPSGGGSNEQF

V: TRBV18
J: TRBJ1-2
length: 12
CDR3: ASRQSQGSYGYT

V: TRBV27
J: TRBJ2-5
length: 12
CDR3: ASSPKPTGETQY

V: TRBV7-6
J: TRBJ2-1
length: 14
CDR3: ASSSRDRVFDSEQF

V: TRBV7-9
J: TRBJ2-1
length: 13
CDR3: ASSFDGGSVNEQF

V: TRBV15
J: TRBJ1-6
length: 14
CDR3: STSRDLAAYNSPLH

V: TRBV20-1
J: TRBJ2-7
length: 12
CDR3: SARLSTNSYEQY

V: TRBV5-1
J: TRBJ2-1
length: 12
CDR3: ASSLAPPSNEQF

V: TRBV28
J: TRBJ2-5
length: 12
CDR3: ASSGLGAEETQY

V: TRBV5-1
J: TRBJ1-1
length: 11
CDR3: ASSQPGPTEAF

V: TRBV7-9
J: TRBJ2-7
length: 12
CDR3: ASSQRGTPYEQY

V: TRBV28
J: TRBJ2-2
length: 12
CDR3: ASSFPWGAGELF

V: TRBV27
J: TRBJ1-1
length: 13
CDR3: ASSQGVRLNTEAF

V: TRBV28
J: TRBJ2-4
length: 14
CDR3: ASSLGQFPYKNIQY

V: TRBV29-1
J: TRBJ1-1
length: 11
CDR3: SVGTSWDTEAF

V: TRBV20-1
J: TRBJ1-2
length: 10
CDR3: SARGTNYGYT

V: TRBV5-1
J: TRBJ2-1
length: 13
CDR3: ASSLLVGNYNEQF

V: TRBV7-2
J: TRBJ1-1
length: 13
CDR3: ASSLMGLVNTEAF